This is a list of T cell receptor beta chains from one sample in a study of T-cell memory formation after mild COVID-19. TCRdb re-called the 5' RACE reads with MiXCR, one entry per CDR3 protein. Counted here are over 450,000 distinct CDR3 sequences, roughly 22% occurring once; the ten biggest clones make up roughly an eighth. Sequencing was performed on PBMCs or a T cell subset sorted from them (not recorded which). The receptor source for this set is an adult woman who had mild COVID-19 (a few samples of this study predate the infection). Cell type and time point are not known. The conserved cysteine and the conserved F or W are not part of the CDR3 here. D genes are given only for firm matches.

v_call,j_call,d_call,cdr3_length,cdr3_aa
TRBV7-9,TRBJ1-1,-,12,ASSTPGDNTEAF
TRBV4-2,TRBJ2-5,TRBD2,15,ASSQEGTSVSGETQY
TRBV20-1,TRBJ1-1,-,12,SARRGHVNTEAF
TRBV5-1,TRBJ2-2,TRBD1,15,ASSLRTGGINTGELF
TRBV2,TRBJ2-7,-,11,ASRKGITGVKY
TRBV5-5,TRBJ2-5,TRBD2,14,ASSLPRGDPQETQY
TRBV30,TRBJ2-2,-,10,AWSRDTGELF
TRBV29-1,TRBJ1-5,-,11,SASGSSNQPQH
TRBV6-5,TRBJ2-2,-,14,ASSYRKGGSTGELF
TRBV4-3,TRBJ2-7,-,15,ASSQDYRGHRTYEQY
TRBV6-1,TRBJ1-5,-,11,ANSQGSNQPQH
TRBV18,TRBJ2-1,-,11,ASSPNSYNEQF
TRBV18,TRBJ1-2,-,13,ASSPAWGANYGYT
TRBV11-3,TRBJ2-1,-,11,ASSPQGGYEQF
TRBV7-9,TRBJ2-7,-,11,ASSLTNSYEQY
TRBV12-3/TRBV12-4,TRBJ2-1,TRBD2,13,ASSSSGYSYNEQF
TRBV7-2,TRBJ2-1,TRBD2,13,ASSTTSGIADEQF
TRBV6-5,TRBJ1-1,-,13,ASSPPIGGAGEAF
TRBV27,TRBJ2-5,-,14,ASSKRQDLFTETQY
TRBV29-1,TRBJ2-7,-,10,SVDSGTYEQY
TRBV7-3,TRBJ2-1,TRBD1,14,ASSPSVTDRAGEQF
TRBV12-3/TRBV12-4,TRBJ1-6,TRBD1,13,ASTRDRLSDSPLH
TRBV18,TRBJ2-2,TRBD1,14,ASSPRWTGDTGELF
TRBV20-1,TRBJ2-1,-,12,SMTGDSSYNEQF
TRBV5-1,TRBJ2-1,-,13,ASLATGPGGNEQF
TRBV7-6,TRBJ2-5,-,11,ASSFQYQETQY
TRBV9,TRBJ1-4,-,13,ASSVGAGANEKLF
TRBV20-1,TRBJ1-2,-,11,SARNRLEHGYT
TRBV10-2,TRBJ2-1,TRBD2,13,ASMSSGSSYNEQF
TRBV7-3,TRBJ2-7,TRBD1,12,ASSQTGGLYEQY
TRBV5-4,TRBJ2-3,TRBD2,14,ASSKPGTKRTDTQY
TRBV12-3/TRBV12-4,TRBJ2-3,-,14,ASSFTGRGGRDTQY
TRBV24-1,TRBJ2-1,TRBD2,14,ATSGLSGRAPNEQF